Below are 20 T cell receptor beta chains sequenced from a single sample in a study of blood T cell repertoires in COVID-19. Using immunoSEQ multiplex PCR, the repertoire was profiled, and TCRdb retains in-frame clones only, with some absent. The sample contains roughly 150,000 clones, 80% to 90% of which appear only once. What was sequenced was peripheral blood. These receptors were collected from a man between 18 and 29 years old with COVID-19, enrolled during active disease.

This clone was seen only once. The chain is built from TRBV4-2 and TRBJ2-3; the match to TRBD2 covers 14 bases. The junction had 5 bases not matched to a gene; V was cut back by 4 bases and J by 5 bases. The CDR3 is made up of 16 amino acids. Germline V gene lookup returns CDR1 LGHNA and CDR2 YNFKEQ. In DNA form, the CDR3 reads TGTGCCAGCAGCCGCGGGACTAGCGGGAGAGGAGATACGCAGTATTTT. Its protein product is CASSRGTSGRGDTQYF.

There are a few counts of this clone. DNA for the CDR3: TGTGCCAGCTCCACACCTACTGCGGCGCAGTTCTTC. Translation gives CASSTPTAAQFF. The chain is built from TRBV18 and TRBJ2-1; D not certain. V lost 6 bases to trimming and J lost 12 bases, with 15 bases between them. Germline values: CDR1 KGHSH, CDR2 LQKENI. The CDR3 contains 12 residues.

V usage is TRBV28 and J usage is TRBJ2-2; a weak D match, TRBD1 (6 bases). Looked up from germline, CDR1 is MDHEN and CDR2 is SYDVKM. The CDR3 is 14 amino acids. V lost 7 bases and J 7 bases, leaving 16 bases between the germline ends. The CDR3 DNA follows: TGTGCCAGCATCCTTACAGGGTTGGTCGGGGAGCTGTTTTTT. Encoded protein: CASILTGLVGELFF. Together with reference TRBV28 and TRBJ2-2, the CDR3 gives the full variable domain: DVKVTQSSRYLVKRTGEKVFLECVQDMDHENMFWYRQDPGLGLRLIYFSYDVKMKEKGDIPEGYSVSREKKERFSLILESASTNQTSMYLCASILTGLVGELFFGEGSRLTVL.

The chain employs TRBV5-1 and TRBJ2-7; 7 bases fit TRBD2. V gave up 3 bases and J gave up 5 bases; unmatched junction bases: 11. CDR1 SGHRS and CDR2 YFSETQ come from the germline V gene. CDR3 length equals 15 residues. The CDR3 DNA sequence: TGCGCCAGCAGCTGGACCCGTAACGGGAGGAACGAGCAGTACTTC. Translation: CASSWTRNGRNEQYF.

The genes are TRBV25-1 and TRBJ2-4; 7 bases are a match to TRBD1. The CDR3 runs 13 residues. Per the germline V gene, CDR1 is MGHDK and CDR2 is SYGVNS. The V segment lost 3 bases and the J segment 9 bases; nucleotides outside the gene matches: 5. CDR3 bases: TGTGCCAGCAGTGAGACAGGGTCAGGCATTCAGTACTTC. This codes for CASSETGSGIQYF.

The chain recombines TRBV7-9 with TRBJ2-3; possibly TRBD1 for D (5 bases). The V and J ends lost 1 base and 2 bases respectively, with 13 bases between them. The CDR3 spans 16 residues. CDR1 is SEHNR and CDR2 is FQNEAQ in the germline V gene (reference sequence). CDR3 amino acids: CASSLGGSRSTDTQYF. CDR3 coding DNA: TGTGCCAGCAGCTTAGGGGGCTCAAGATCCACAGATACGCAGTATTTT.

The chain couples TRBV7-2 to TRBJ1-5; D not certain. Trimming took off 4 bases at V and 0 bases at J, with 4 bases between the two ends. Germline V gene lookup returns CDR1 SGHTA and CDR2 FQGNSA. The CDR3 has 13 residues. CDR3 DNA sequence: TGTGCCAGCAGCTCCAATAGCAATCAGCCCCAGCATTTT. It encodes CASSSNSNQPQHF.

The J gene is TRBJ2-6, the V gene TRBV27, with 9 nucleotides matching TRBD1. J was trimmed by 4 bases and V by 5 bases; bases with no gene match: 12. Germline lookup yields CDR1 MNHEY and CDR2 SMNVEV (reference sequence). The CDR3 totals 18 residues. CDR3 sequence (DNA): TGTGCCAGCAGTCGGACAGGCGGACAGGGGAACGGGGCCAACGTCCTGACTTTC. It translates to CASSRTGGQGNGANVLTF.

The V and J genes are TRBV28 and TRBJ2-3, with 7 bases aligning to TRBD1. With V trimmed by 5 bases and J by 0 bases, 5 bases remained unmatched. The germline V gene has CDR1 MDHEN and CDR2 SYDVKM. The CDR3 runs to 15 residues. CDR3 protein: CASSPGTASTDTQYF. CDR3 DNA sequence: TGTGCCAGCAGTCCGGGGACAGCCAGCACAGATACGCAGTATTTT.

DNA of the CDR3: TGTGCCAGCAGTTCCGGGACAATGGGTCAGCCCCAGCATTTT. Its protein product is CASSSGTMGQPQHF. The gene calls are TRBV6-2 or TRBV6-3 and TRBJ1-5, with D tentatively TRBD1 (6 bases). This CDR3 is 14 amino acids long. The ends were cut back, 4 bases at V and 6 bases at J, with 13 bases in the middle. Germline-derived CDR1 and CDR2 are MNHEY and SVGEGT.

The genes are TRBV24-1 and TRBJ2-3; 8 bases line up with TRBD2. V gave up 0 bases and J gave up 2 bases; unmatched junction bases: 3. CDR1 and CDR2 (germline): KGHDR, SFDVKD. The CDR3 totals 16 residues. The CDR3 protein is CATSDLTSGNTDTQYF. In nucleotides, the CDR3 is TGTGCCACCAGTGATTTGACTAGCGGAAACACAGATACGCAGTATTTT.

The rearrangement uses TRBV9 and TRBJ1-2; D ambiguous. Per germline, CDR1 SGDLS and CDR2 YYNGEE. The CDR3 contains 14 residues. The V end lost 0 bases, the J end lost 2 bases, and 8 bases lay between the germline ends. The CDR3 here is CASSVGAANYGYTF. As DNA, the CDR3 is TGTGCCAGCAGCGTAGGGGCAGCCAACTATGGCTACACCTTC.

This chain uses TRBV7-9 with TRBJ2-5; 9 bases are a match to TRBD2. This CDR3 has 17 residues. The V segment lost 3 bases and the J segment 5 bases; nucleotides outside the gene matches: 13. The V gene's germline CDR1 is SEHNR and CDR2 FQNEAQ (reference sequence). The CDR3 DNA follows: TGTGCCAGCAGCTTTTCGGCGGGAGGGCCAGGTTTGGAGACCCAGTACTTC. Its protein product is CASSFSAGGPGLETQYF.

The rearrangement joins TRBV9 to TRBJ2-1; 12 bases map to TRBD2. Germline V gene sequence: CDR1 SGDLS, CDR2 YYNGEE. V dropped 3 bases and J dropped 5; count of bases not matched to a gene: 6. The CDR3 is 16 residues long. CDR3 DNA sequence: TGTGCCAGCAGCGCCGTACTAGCGGGAGGCGACAATGAGCAGTTCTTC. This translates into CASSAVLAGGDNEQFF.

In this sample, this clone turned up once. The chain employs TRBV12-3 or TRBV12-4 and TRBJ2-2; no definite D call. Trimming stripped 1 base from V and 4 bases from J, with 4 bases between. This CDR3 is 13 amino acids long. The CDR3 loop is CASSLDGTGELFF. In DNA, the CDR3 is TGTGCCAGCAGTTTAGACGGCACCGGGGAGCTGTTTTTT.

The rearrangement joins TRBV5-1 to TRBJ1-3; the match to TRBD1 covers 7 bases. The CDR3 runs 15 residues. Losses at the gene ends were 7 bases for V and 0 bases for J; bases not matched to a gene: 7. Germline V gene sequence: CDR1 SGHRS, CDR2 YFSETQ. CDR3 coding DNA: TGCGCCAGCCGGACAGGAGGTACCTCTGGAAACACCATATATTTT. Its protein is CASRTGGTSGNTIYF.

The chain recombines TRBV6-6 with TRBJ1-2; possibly TRBD1 for D (6 bases). Trimming took 8 bases from V and 1 from J, leaving 20 bases between them. Germline assignment: CDR1 MNHNY and CDR2 SVGAGI (reference sequence). The CDR3 sequence is 16 residues long. In nucleotides, the CDR3 is TGTGCCAGCTCCTTCGGGCGGGGGGCAGGTAACTATGGCTACACCTTC. This gives the protein CASSFGRGAGNYGYTF.

V and J are TRBV9 and TRBJ2-2; D perhaps matches TRBD2 (5 bases). Germline V CDR1 and CDR2: SGDLS, YYNGEE. Trimming stripped 3 bases from V and 5 bases from J, with 8 bases between. The CDR3 is 13 residues long. The CDR3 loop is CASSGGSTGELFF. The DNA of the CDR3 is TGTGCCAGCAGCGGAGGGAGTACCGGGGAGCTGTTTTTT. The whole variable domain, remainder taken from reference TRBV9 and TRBJ2-2, is DSGVTQTPKHLITATGQRVTLRCSPRSGDLSVYWYQQSLDQGLQFLIQYYNGEERAKGNILERFSAQQFPDLHSELNLSSLELGDSALYFCASSGGSTGELFFGEGSRLTVL.

The CDR3 nucleotides read TGTGCCAGCAGCCCCCGGGACAGGGGCATTAACTATGGCTACACCTTC. Its protein is CASSPRDRGINYGYTF. V is TRBV7-2 and J is TRBJ1-2; 10 bases match TRBD1. The CDR3 length is 16 residues. The J segment lost 1 base and the V segment lost 5 bases, leaving 7 bases of the junction unmatched. The germline CDR1 and CDR2 sequences are SGHTA and FQGNSA.

The chain employs TRBV7-2 and TRBJ2-2, with TRBD2 matching 11 bases. V lost 7 bases to trimming and J lost 6 bases; unmatched junction nucleotides: 7. CDR1 and CDR2 (germline): SGHTA, FQGNSA. The CDR3 has 15 residues. CDR3 in DNA: TGTGCCAGCAAAGGGAGACTAGCGGGATCCGGGGAGCTGTTTTTT. Translated: CASKGRLAGSGELFF.